This entry concerns a single T cell receptor beta chain. Its antigen is unidentified. The germline V gene encodes CDR1 SEHNR and CDR2 FQNEAQ (reference sequence). The CDR3 is 14 amino acids. Trimming took off 3 bases at V and 5 bases at J, with 13 bases between the two ends. A second PCR, run for about 7 to 11 cycles, used a sample-barcoded 5' primer plus a J-beta primer mix. TCRdb re-derived calls from the 5' RACE reads in MiXCR, one entry per CDR3 protein. The sample comprises some 920,000 distinct CDR3 sequences, 51% of which are singletons, and around a fifth rests with the top ten. These data originate in a study of blood T cells in healthy people across ages. Study findings and constraints: Greater diversity and more naive CD4+ cells were seen in long-lived donors than in aged donors.

Ranging in age from roughly 6 to 95, the donors were healthy Caucasian individuals from Russia. Researchers isolated at least 6.5 million PBMCs per sample. The total RNA that was extracted per sample amounted to at least 5.5 micrograms. This sequence originates from a woman aged 60-75 years in good health. The chain links TRBV7-9 to TRBJ2-5, with unresolved D. Sequencing was carried out using blood. The CDR3 coding sequence is TGTGCCAGCAGCTTGTTATCCTCTTTGGAGACCCAGTACTTC. Protein: CASSLLSSLETQYF.